A single sample is the source of the 18 T cell receptor beta chains below, sequenced in a study of shared clonotypes between healthy human individuals (TCRdb year 2020). Libraries came from the immunoSEQ multiplex PCR assay. TCRdb carries this immuneACCESS record with in-frame sequences only. Its versions omit some clonotypes, under half of them owing to an unresolved V gene in the studies checked, with the rest unexplained. This sample holds roughly 380,000 clones; 90% to 97% were observed only once. About 0.34% of the sample rests with the top ten. What was sequenced was memory CD8+ T cells sorted from blood. The cell subset or site label, read with the paper, signifies: CD45RO+ cells pooled with CCR7-negative TemRA cells. Receptors were obtained from a man under 40 in good health.

The chain joins TRBV6-1 to TRBJ2-7, with D unresolved. Trimming took off 8 bases at V and 7 bases at J, with 3 bases between the two ends. The CDR3 has 8 amino acids. CDR1 is MNHNS, CDR2 SASEGT, per germline. The CDR3 protein is CASQEQYF. The CDR3 bases are TGTGCCAGCCAGGAGCAGTACTTC.

The chain has TRBV6-1 and TRBJ2-7; unclear D gene. CDR1 MNHNS and CDR2 SASEGT come from the germline V gene. This CDR3 spans 16 amino acids. Trimming left V 0 bases short and J 2 bases short, with 14 bases between. The CDR3 protein is CASSEAPWIYTYEQYF. DNA for the CDR3: TGTGCCAGCAGTGAAGCGCCCTGGATTTATACCTACGAGCAGTACTTC.

The chain couples TRBV6-1 to TRBJ1-5; D remains ambiguous. Per germline, CDR1 MNHNS and CDR2 SASEGT. Trimming took off 3 bases at V and 2 bases at J, with 5 bases between the two ends. The CDR3 length is 13 residues. This chain's CDR3 is CASSDTGNQPQHF. Here the CDR3 DNA reads TGTGCCAGCAGTGATACGGGCAATCAGCCCCAGCATTTT.

This chain links TRBV28 with TRBJ2-1; 9 bases agree with TRBD1. The length of the CDR3 is 13 residues. Trimming took 4 bases from V and 6 from J; bases not matched to a gene: 1. Per germline, CDR1 MDHEN and CDR2 SYDVKM. CDR3 bases: TGTGCCAGCAGTTCGACAGGGGGCAATGAGCAGTTCTTC. This sequence encodes CASSSTGGNEQFF.

The genes are TRBV28 and TRBJ1-2, with TRBD1 matching 10 bases. V gave up 8 bases and J gave up 8 bases; unmatched junction bases: 17. This CDR3 has 16 amino acids. Germline CDR1 reads MDHEN; CDR2 reads SYDVKM. The CDR3 spells CASRQGGTGDIRGYTF. The DNA for the CDR3 is TGTGCCAGCCGTCAGGGTGGGACAGGGGATATAAGGGGCTACACCTTC.

The CDR3 DNA reads TGTGCCAGCAGCCACTTCTCGGGGAATGAGCAGTTCTTC. Amino acid sequence: CASSHFSGNEQFF. The chain couples TRBV7-8 to TRBJ2-1; maybe TRBD2 (5 bases). CDR1 SGHVS and CDR2 FQNEAQ come from the germline V gene. V was shortened by 5 bases and J by 7 bases, with 12 bases between the two germline ends. This CDR3 spans 13 amino acids.

This chain uses TRBV27 with TRBJ2-1; 7 nucleotides match TRBD2. Unmatched junction bases numbered 16, after V lost 8 bases and J lost 9 bases. This CDR3 is built from 15 residues. CDR1 is MNHEY and CDR2 is SMNVEV in the germline V gene (reference sequence). The CDR3 loop is CASQPVGRTLSEQFF. As DNA, the CDR3 is TGTGCCAGCCAACCCGTCGGGAGGACACTCTCTGAGCAGTTCTTC.

The rearrangement links TRBV5-1 to TRBJ2-7; the match to TRBD1 covers 9 bases. The length of the CDR3 is 16 residues. V shed 0 bases, J shed 3 bases, and the junction held 7 bases outside the gene matches. Germline loops: CDR1 SGHRS, CDR2 YFSETQ. CDR3 protein: CASSLGTGTGNYEQYF. The CDR3 DNA is TGCGCCAGCAGCTTGGGGACCGGGACAGGGAACTACGAGCAGTACTTC.

V gene TRBV16 combines with J gene TRBJ2-3, with TRBD2 matching over 14 bases. Unmatched junction bases numbered 8, after V lost 3 bases and J lost 0 bases. CDR1 and CDR2 (germline): KGHSY, FQNENV. This CDR3 contains 19 residues. This CDR3 is CASSQRLAGGIKSTDTQYF. The CDR3, as DNA: TGTGCCAGCAGCCAGCGACTAGCGGGAGGGATCAAAAGCACAGATACGCAGTATTTT.

This chain connects TRBV5-1 to TRBJ1-5; 9 nucleotides align to TRBD1. This CDR3 comprises 14 residues. The V gene end was trimmed by 1 base and the J gene end by 7 bases; junction bases not matched to a gene: 3. CDR1 and CDR2 from the germline V gene are SGHRS and YFSETQ. The CDR3 loop is CASSLTGGTQPQHF. The CDR3 DNA sequence: TGCGCCAGCAGCTTGACAGGGGGCACACAGCCCCAGCATTTT.

The rearrangement links TRBV9 to TRBJ2-3; 11 bases map to TRBD2. Germline V lookup: CDR1 SGDLS, CDR2 YYNGEE. Losses at the gene ends were 3 bases for V and 6 bases for J; bases not matched to a gene: 9. The CDR3 runs 16 residues. The CDR3 DNA reads TGTGCCAGCAGCGCCCGGACTAGCGGGTTGGTCGATACGCAGTATTTT. Protein sequence: CASSARTSGLVDTQYF.

The genes are TRBV6-5 and TRBJ2-5; D unresolved. The CDR3 runs to 14 residues. Per the germline V gene, CDR1 is MNHEY and CDR2 is SVGAGI. V was pared by 2 bases and J by 1 base, with 8 bases between. The CDR3 nucleotides are TGTGCCAGCAGTTACCCGAGTTCCCAAGAGACCCAGTACTTC. The encoded protein is CASSYPSSQETQYF.

The chain couples TRBV27 to TRBJ2-7, with 7 nucleotides matching TRBD2. Losses at the gene ends were 8 bases for V and 1 base for J; bases not matched to a gene: 8. CDR1 is MNHEY and CDR2 is SMNVEV in the germline V gene (reference sequence). The CDR3 extends over 14 amino acids. The CDR3 loop is CASGRREHSYEQYF. The CDR3 nucleotides read TGTGCCAGCGGGAGGCGGGAGCATTCCTACGAGCAGTACTTC.

The chain links TRBV14 to TRBJ2-1; D possibly corresponds to TRBD2 (5 bases). Trimming shortened V by 0 bases and J by 2 bases, and 14 bases separated the two germline ends. CDR1 SGHDN and CDR2 FVKESK come from the germline V gene. The CDR3 extends over 17 amino acids. The CDR3 spells CASSQDSVATTYNEQFF. The CDR3, as DNA: TGTGCCAGCAGCCAAGATTCGGTAGCGACAACCTACAATGAGCAGTTCTTC.

V is TRBV5-1 and J is TRBJ2-1; 10 nucleotides align to TRBD2. J lost 7 bases, V lost 6 bases, and 13 bases had no gene match. The V gene's germline CDR1 is SGHRS and CDR2 YFSETQ. The CDR3 runs to 16 residues. The CDR3 reads CASTLSSGSVGNEQFF. CDR3 DNA: TGCGCCAGCACCCTTTCTAGCGGGAGTGTGGGGAATGAGCAGTTCTTC.

This clone was seen only a few times. The chain is built from TRBV30 and TRBJ1-5; D is ambiguous. The V end was cut by 4 bases, the J end by 0 bases, with 10 bases between. Germline V lookup: CDR1 GTSNPN, CDR2 SVGIG (reference sequence). The CDR3 has 14 residues. The CDR3 sequence is CAWTFLHSNQPQHF. Here the CDR3 DNA reads TGTGCCTGGACCTTCCTCCATAGCAATCAGCCCCAGCATTTT.

The V and J genes are TRBV7-9 and TRBJ2-3; 8 nucleotides line up with TRBD2. Germline lookup yields CDR1 SEHNR and CDR2 FQNEAQ (reference sequence). V shed 3 bases and J 0 bases; nucleotides not matched to a gene: 8. The CDR3 spans 17 residues. The CDR3 DNA follows: TGTGCCAGCAGCTTTTGGCCGGGAGGGATGAGCACAGATACGCAGTATTTT. It specifies CASSFWPGGMSTDTQYF.

The rearrangement uses TRBV7-3 and TRBJ2-7, with 9 bases fitting TRBD2. The V gene's germline CDR1 is SGHTA and CDR2 FQGTGA. The V and J ends lost 2 bases and 2 bases, in that order; junction bases with no gene match: 4. This CDR3 spans 15 amino acids. The CDR3 reads CASSLGVAGAYEQYF. DNA for the CDR3: TGTGCCAGCAGCTTAGGCGTAGCGGGAGCCTACGAGCAGTACTTC.